The subject of this entry is one T cell receptor beta chain. Germline V gene sequence: CDR1 SGHVS, CDR2 FQNEAQ. The CDR3 runs 16 residues. The V and J ends lost 1 base and 6 bases respectively, with 17 bases between them. This sample was taken from a study of T-cell memory formation after mild COVID-19. TCRdb ran MiXCR on the 5' RACE reads and lists one entry per CDR3 protein. The sample shows 350,000 or so distinct CDR3 sequences, 20% to 25% of them seen only once. The gene calls are TRBV7-8 and TRBJ2-3, with a possible D match to TRBD1 (5 bases). The specimen sequenced was PBMCs or a T cell subset sorted from them (not recorded which). This TCR was recovered from a young man who had mild COVID-19 (a few samples of this study predate the infection). Cell type and time point are not known. CDR3 nucleotide sequence: TGTGCCAGCAGCTTAGGTCCGGTTGGCAGGGTGGATACGCAGTATTTT. Translating it yields CASSLGPVGRVDTQYF.